This TCR beta chain was sequenced during a study of T cells in localized non-small cell lung cancer. As concerns this clone: Its antigen is as yet unknown.

Study conclusions and caveats: Longer overall survival was associated with a higher density of T cells in the blood. Turning up in adjacent lung were a median approximately 60 of the top 100 tumor clones. The study sequenced only one region of the tumor. As a result, intratumor heterogeneity could not be excluded and remains possible. Measurement of T cell clonality placed uninvolved adjacent lung highest, above the level in tumor.

Germline V CDR1 and CDR2: MDHEN, SYDVKM. The CDR3 runs to 14 residues. The V segment lost 8 bases and the J segment 6 bases; nucleotides outside the gene matches: 10. Method: immunoSEQ multiplex PCR; TCRdb's copy keeps in-frame clones and lacks some. The sample includes about 21,000 clones, around 90% of them seen just once. This receptor was taken from a male donor older than 55 with stage I squamous cell lung carcinoma. The sequences come from peripheral blood, collected before any cancer treatment. The chain couples TRBV28 to TRBJ1-5; 7 bases map to TRBD1. The CDR3 bases are TGTGCCAGCTCGGAGGGACAGTACTTTCAGCCCCAGCATTTT. Translated: CASSEGQYFQPQHF.